This entry lists 24 T cell receptor beta chains sequenced from one sample in a study of chemoradiotherapy in HPV16-positive cancers. This table comes from immunoSEQ multiplex PCR, and its TCRdb copy is limited to in-frame clones, with some not included. The sample contains 25,000 to 40,000 clones, about 91% of which appear only once. This sample comprised blood, obtained from a patient who underwent chemoradiotherapy. Every receptor here comes from a human donor with HPV-associated anogenital cancer.

The chain has TRBV28 and TRBJ2-5; 7 bases are a match to TRBD2. The CDR3 runs 17 residues. Per germline, CDR1 MDHEN and CDR2 SYDVKM. V lost 3 bases and J lost 2; bases outside the gene matches: 12. CDR3 sequence: CASSLAGDAGTQETQYF. CDR3 DNA sequence: TGTGCCAGCAGTTTGGCGGGAGACGCCGGAACGCAAGAGACCCAGTACTTC.

The rearrangement joins TRBV6-5 to TRBJ1-2, with 8 positions matching TRBD1. J gave up 0 bases and V 6 bases, and 0 bases lay outside the gene matches. The germline gives CDR1 MNHEY, CDR2 SVGAGI. This CDR3 has 13 amino acids. The CDR3 coding sequence is TGTGCCAGCAGGGACAGGGCTAACTATGGCTACACCTTC. Its translation: CASRDRANYGYTF.

The V gene is TRBV6-5, the J gene TRBJ2-5; D gene uncertain. This CDR3 spans 11 amino acids. V dropped 3 bases and J dropped 4 bases, with 3 bases sitting between them. Germline V CDR1 and CDR2: MNHEY, SVGAGI. CDR3 loop: CASSYGETQYF. DNA of the CDR3: TGTGCCAGCAGTTATGGAGAGACCCAGTACTTC.

The gene calls are TRBV7-6 and TRBJ2-1, with D possibly matching TRBD2 (6 bases). Trimming cost V 5 bases and J 7 bases, with 12 bases left between them. CDR1 is SGHVS, CDR2 FNYEAQ, per germline. The CDR3 covers 13 residues. CDR3 DNA sequence: TGTGCCAGCAGCCCCTCGACTAGAAATGAGCAGTTCTTC. It yields the protein CASSPSTRNEQFF.

The sample holds one count of this clone. The genes are TRBV4-1 and TRBJ2-1; TRBD1 is a possible D gene (5 bases). The CDR3 is 16 amino acids. Trimming shortened V by 1 base and J by 4 bases, and 14 bases separated the two germline ends. The germline V gene encodes CDR1 MGHRA and CDR2 YSYEKL. The CDR3 region is CASSQGPSRVYNEQFF. Here the CDR3 DNA reads TGCGCCAGCAGCCAAGGACCGTCCAGGGTGTACAATGAGCAGTTCTTC.

The chain links TRBV10-3 to TRBJ2-6; D not resolved. Germline V gene sequence: CDR1 ENHRY, CDR2 SYGVKD. The germline V and J ends were trimmed by 5 bases and 1 base, with 9 bases remaining between them. The CDR3 extends over 15 amino acids. Here the CDR3 DNA reads TGTGCCATCAGTCTGGCTGCATCTGGGGCCAACGTCCTGACTTTC. Protein: CAISLAASGANVLTF.

This clone is medium-sized within its sample. This rearrangement joins TRBV10-2 to TRBJ2-7; 10 bases are shared with TRBD1. Germline loops: CDR1 WSHSY, CDR2 SAAADI. With 8 bases clipped from V and 5 bases from J, the junction kept 9 bases outside the gene matches. This CDR3 is 14 amino acids long. In DNA, the CDR3 is TGCGCCAGCCAACCAGGGACAGGGGAAAACGAGCAGTACTTC. This encodes CASQPGTGENEQYF.

The rearrangement links TRBV11-1 to TRBJ2-5; D might be TRBD2 (7 bases). In germline, CDR1 is SGHAT, CDR2 FQDESV (reference sequence). Trimming shortened V by 5 bases and J by 3 bases, and 16 bases separated the two germline ends. CDR3 length: 15 amino acids. The CDR3 region is CASSRTRGGEETQYF. The CDR3 region has the DNA TGTGCCAGCAGCCGGACTAGGGGGGGCGAAGAGACCCAGTACTTC.

This rearrangement joins TRBV28 to TRBJ1-2; D is uncertain. Germline V gene sequence: CDR1 MDHEN, CDR2 SYDVKM. V was cut by 6 bases and J by 0 bases, with 14 bases left in between. The CDR3 is 15 amino acids. The CDR3 is CASRSIGPANYGYTF. The CDR3 DNA sequence: TGTGCCAGCAGGTCAATTGGTCCAGCTAACTATGGCTACACCTTC.

The J gene is TRBJ1-1, the V gene TRBV9; D gene ambiguous. Trimming pared 3 bases from V and 11 bases from J, leaving 29 bases between. The CDR3 runs 17 residues. The germline CDR1 and CDR2 sequences are SGDLS and YYNGEE. The CDR3 DNA follows: TGTGCCAGCAGCGGAGTCGATGGACCGCAAGGAATTGTGCGTGCTTTCTTT. It encodes CASSGVDGPQGIVRAFF.

CDR3 DNA sequence: TGTGCCAGCAGCTTATTCAAGCGGGAGGGGAACCAAGAGACCCAGTACTTC. Encoded protein: CASSLFKREGNQETQYF. The chain has TRBV7-9 and TRBJ2-5; 10 nucleotides agree with TRBD2. The CDR3 sequence is 17 residues long. J gave up 0 bases and V 2 bases, and 6 bases lay outside the gene matches. Per the germline V gene, CDR1 is SEHNR and CDR2 is FQNEAQ (reference sequence).

This clone was seen a handful of times. This rearrangement joins TRBV19 to TRBJ2-2; the D is unclear. The CDR3 consists of 15 residues. CDR1 is LNHDA, CDR2 SQIVND, per germline (reference sequence). Trimming left V 5 bases short and J 5 bases short, with 15 bases between. This CDR3 reads CASSPPGTDTGELFF. CDR3 coding DNA: TGTGCCAGTAGTCCTCCGGGCACTGATACCGGGGAGCTGTTTTTT. Together with reference TRBV19 and TRBJ2-2, the CDR3 gives the full variable domain: DGGITQSPKYLFRKEGQNVTLSCEQNLNHDAMYWYRQDPGQGLRLIYYSQIVNDFQKGDIAEGYSVSREKKESFPLTVTSAQKNPTAFYLCASSPPGTDTGELFFGEGSRLTVL.

The chain carries TRBV5-4 and TRBJ1-2; 7 positions agree with TRBD1. V shed 0 bases, J shed 11 bases, and the junction held 4 bases outside the gene matches. CDR1 and CDR2 from the germline V gene are SGHNT and YYREEE (reference sequence). This CDR3 is built from 12 residues. CDR3 sequence reads: CASSLEAGGYTF. The CDR3 DNA follows: TGTGCCAGCAGCTTGGAGGCAGGGGGATACACCTTC.

The chain couples TRBV7-9 to TRBJ1-1; no reliable D call. In germline, CDR1 is SEHNR, CDR2 FQNEAQ (reference sequence). Trimming pared 3 bases from V and 5 bases from J, leaving 7 bases between. This CDR3 is 12 amino acids long. This chain's CDR3 is CASSFGRTEAFF. CDR3 bases: TGTGCCAGCAGCTTCGGGAGGACTGAAGCTTTCTTT.

J is TRBJ1-3 and V is TRBV28; a possible D gene is TRBD1 (5 bases). The CDR3 consists of 15 residues. V shed 5 bases and J shed 0 bases, with 11 bases lying between them. From germline, CDR1 is MDHEN and CDR2 SYDVKM. The CDR3 nucleotides are TGTGCCAGCAGTCCCTGGACAAACTCTGGAAACACCATATATTTT. This sequence encodes CASSPWTNSGNTIYF.

In regard to this clone: The conserved closing phenylalanine or tryptophan is absent in this CDR3, likely reflecting a read error. It is unclear where the CDR3 begins or ends on the DNA, so no DNA is shown, and the CDR3 is as TCRdb lists it. The gene calls are TRBV27 and TRBJ2-7; TRBD1 is taken as the D call from the table, unchecked against the DNA. The germline V gene encodes CDR1 MNHEY and CDR2 SMNVEV (reference sequence). The CDR3 spans 13 residues, counting both ends. CDR3 in amino acids: CASSERDSLQLLL.

J is TRBJ2-7 and V is TRBV6-5, with 9 bases matching TRBD1. J lost 9 bases, V lost 5 bases, and 5 bases had no gene match. The length of the CDR3 is 12 residues. Germline CDR1 reads MNHEY; CDR2 reads SVGAGI. The DNA for the CDR3 is TGTGCCAGCAGTCGGGACAGGGAGTGGCAGTACTTC. It specifies CASSRDREWQYF.

CDR3 sequence reads: CSVELGANEQFF. CDR3 nucleotide sequence: TGCAGCGTTGAATTGGGGGCGAATGAGCAGTTCTTC. The chain carries TRBV29-1 and TRBJ2-1; tentatively, D is TRBD1 (6 bases). This CDR3 spans 12 amino acids. The germline V gene encodes CDR1 SQVTM and CDR2 ANQGSEA. Trimming removed 2 bases from V and 7 bases from J, with 9 bases in between.

This clone was found a few times. The J gene is TRBJ1-5, the V gene TRBV28; 7 bases line up with TRBD1. Per the germline V gene, CDR1 is MDHEN and CDR2 is SYDVKM. The CDR3 has 17 residues. The V and J ends lost 5 bases and 1 base, in that order; junction bases with no gene match: 11. CDR3 sequence (DNA): TGTGCCAGCAGTGCACCCTGGACAGGCCGGAGCAATCAGCCCCAGCATTTT. It yields the protein CASSAPWTGRSNQPQHF.

This rearrangement joins TRBV21-1 to TRBJ1-2; the tabulated D call, TRBD1, remains unverified against the DNA. TRBV21-1 is noted as a pseudogene. CDR3 size: 23 residues. CDR3 sequence (DNA): TGTGCCAGCAGCAAAGAGGATCTGGGGTCAGGGGTACCGGGACAGAATATAAGCAAGGACTACACCTTC. It yields the protein CASSKEDLGSGVPGQNISKDYTF.

The chain combines TRBV11-2 with TRBJ2-1; 7 bases are a match to TRBD2. J was trimmed by 4 bases and V by 5 bases; bases with no gene match: 14. Germline loops: CDR1 SGHAT, CDR2 FQNNGV. The CDR3 is made up of 17 amino acids. CDR3 bases: TGTGCCAGCAGCGCTGACGTCTATAGTAGCGGGTACAATGAGCAGTTCTTC. It yields the protein CASSADVYSSGYNEQFF.

In its sample, this clone was seen a few times. The rearrangement uses TRBV7-6 and TRBJ2-5, with D uncertain. CDR3 length equals 13 residues. V was clipped by 6 bases and J by 4 bases, with 12 bases between them. Germline lookup yields CDR1 SGHVS and CDR2 FNYEAQ. CDR3 sequence (DNA): TGTGCCAGCAGTTCACGGCCCATAGAGACCCAGTACTTC. Residues: CASSSRPIETQYF.

This clone was detected once. The V gene is TRBV2, the J gene TRBJ2-5; no clear D gene. Germline CDR1 SNHLY, CDR2 FYNNEI. There are 12 residues in the CDR3. V lost 1 base to trimming and J lost 5 bases, with 5 bases between them. Here the CDR3 reads CASSEVGETQYF. The CDR3 DNA follows: TGTGCCAGCAGTGAAGTCGGCGAGACCCAGTACTTC.

V usage is TRBV15 and J usage is TRBJ1-2; D gene unclear. This CDR3 contains 13 residues. Germline CDR1 and CDR2: LNHNV and YYDKDF (reference sequence). The V end lost 3 bases, the J end lost 4 bases, and 9 bases lay between the germline ends. The CDR3 bases are TGTGCCACCAGCAGGCGGGATTTCTATGGCTACACCTTC. It translates to CATSRRDFYGYTF.